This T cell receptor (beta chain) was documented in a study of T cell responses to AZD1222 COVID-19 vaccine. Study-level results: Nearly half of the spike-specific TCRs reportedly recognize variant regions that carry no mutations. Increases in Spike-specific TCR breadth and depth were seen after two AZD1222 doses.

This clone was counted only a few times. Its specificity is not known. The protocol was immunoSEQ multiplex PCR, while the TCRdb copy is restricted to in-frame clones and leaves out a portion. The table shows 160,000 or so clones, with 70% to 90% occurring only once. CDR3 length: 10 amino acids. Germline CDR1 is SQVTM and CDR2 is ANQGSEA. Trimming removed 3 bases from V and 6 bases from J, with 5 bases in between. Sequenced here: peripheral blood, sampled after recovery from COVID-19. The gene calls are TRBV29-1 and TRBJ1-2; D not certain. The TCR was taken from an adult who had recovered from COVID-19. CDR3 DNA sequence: TGCAGCGTTGATGCCGATGGCTACACCTTC. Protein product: CSVDADGYTF. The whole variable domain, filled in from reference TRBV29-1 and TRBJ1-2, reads SAVISQKPSRDICQRGTSLTIQCQVDSQVTMMFWYRQQPGQSLTLIATANQGSEATYESGFVIDKFPISRPNLTFSTLTVSNMSPEDSSIYLCSVDADGYTFGSGTRLTVV.